This record looks at one TCR beta chain sequence and its context. The time point was: peripheral blood 6 weeks after treatment start. The record originates from a study of PD-L1 blockade in urothelial cancer. Profiling relied on immunoSEQ multiplex PCR, and the TCRdb table lists in-frame clones only, not all of them. The table has 40,000 to 45,000 clones, roughly 84% seen once. The receptor comes from a man in his 70s with urothelial cancer. The material was PBMCs, obtained around atezolizumab (anti-PD-L1) treatment.

The CDR3 here is CASSKAAERPSEQYF. The CDR3 DNA is TGTGCCAGTAGTAAGGCGGCCGAGCGCCCGTCCGAGCAGTACTTC. This chain connects TRBV19 to TRBJ2-7; D remains unclear. Trimming removed 4 bases at V and 6 bases at J, with 19 bases between. The V gene's germline CDR1 is LNHDA and CDR2 SQIVND (reference sequence). This CDR3 is 15 amino acids long.